These 18 T cell receptor beta chains share one sample of origin, sequenced in a study of blood T cell repertoires in COVID-19 (dated by TCRdb to about 2020). Library generation was performed with the immunoSEQ multiplex PCR assay. In its TCRdb copy, this immuneACCESS table keeps in-frame sequences only and misses some clones. Where compared with another copy, unresolved V genes explain less than half of these, and the others have no known cause. This sample is represented by about 150,000 clones; about 80% of them were singletons. The top ten clones comprise about 2% of the sample. Source material: peripheral blood. The source is a man aged 70-80 years with acute or convalescent COVID-19.

The genes are TRBV4-2 and TRBJ1-4; no clear D gene. The germline CDR1 and CDR2 sequences are LGHNA and YNFKEQ. This CDR3 has 15 amino acids. The V end was cut by 0 bases, the J end by 3 bases, with 8 bases between. The CDR3 DNA reads TGTGCCAGCAGCCAAGATCATACGGCTAATGAAAAACTGTTTTTT. The encoded protein is CASSQDHTANEKLFF.

V is TRBV28 and J is TRBJ1-2, with TRBD1 matching 7 bases. Germline V gene lookup returns CDR1 MDHEN and CDR2 SYDVKM. The CDR3 covers 15 residues. V lost 3 bases and J lost 7; bases outside the gene matches: 11. As DNA, the CDR3 is TGTGCCAGCAGTTTCCCCCCCGGACAGGCTGGTGGCTACACCTTC. Translating it yields CASSFPPGQAGGYTF.

V and J are TRBV5-1 and TRBJ1-1; no clear D. V was clipped by 4 bases and J by 1 base, with 14 bases between them. The CDR3 runs 15 residues. From germline, CDR1 is SGHRS and CDR2 YFSETQ. The CDR3 region is CASSNGRHRNTEAFF. CDR3 DNA sequence: TGCGCCAGCAGCAACGGAAGACATAGGAACACTGAAGCTTTCTTT.

The rearrangement joins TRBV5-1 to TRBJ2-1; 9 bases fit TRBD2. Germline lookup yields CDR1 SGHRS and CDR2 YFSETQ. This CDR3 spans 18 amino acids. V was pared by 0 bases and J by 8 bases, with 15 bases of the junction left unmatched. The CDR3 nucleotides are TGCGCCAGCAGCTTGGAGGGTAGCGGGAGAAGAGGGGGCCATGAGCAGTTCTTC. Translation gives CASSLEGSGRRGGHEQFF.

The V and J genes are TRBV11-2 and TRBJ1-3; maybe TRBD1 (5 bases). Trimming took off 1 base at V and 1 base at J, with 8 bases between the two ends. The germline CDR1 and CDR2 sequences are SGHAT and FQNNGV. This CDR3 contains 15 residues. The CDR3 DNA is TGTGCCAGCAGCTTAGTGGGGCAATCTGGAAACACCATATATTTT. As protein: CASSLVGQSGNTIYF.

The rearrangement links TRBV28 to TRBJ1-1; 9 nucleotides line up with TRBD1. CDR3 length equals 16 residues. Germline lookup yields CDR1 MDHEN and CDR2 SYDVKM. Trimming cost V 3 bases and J 1 base; bases outside gene matches: 6. The CDR3 loop is CASSLPPGQGNTEAFF. The CDR3 nucleotides read TGTGCCAGCAGTTTGCCCCCGGGACAGGGGAACACTGAAGCTTTCTTT.

This chain connects TRBV9 to TRBJ2-1; D call uncertain. CDR3 length: 15 residues. The V and J ends lost 0 bases and 0 bases respectively, with 7 bases between them. CDR1 and CDR2 from the germline V gene are SGDLS and YYNGEE. The CDR3 coding sequence is TGTGCCAGCAGCGTAGATCCGAGCTCCTACAATGAGCAGTTCTTC. Translated, it gives CASSVDPSSYNEQFF.

The chain recombines TRBV3-1 (or the pseudogene TRBV3-2) with TRBJ1-5, with 7 nucleotides matching TRBD1. This CDR3 has 17 amino acids. Germline loops: CDR1 LGHDT, CDR2 YNNKEL (reference sequence). Trimming removed 6 bases from V and 5 bases from J; junction bases left unmatched: 16. In DNA, the CDR3 is TGTGCCAGCAGTCGCACGACAGGGTTGAGGGGCGATCAGCCCCAGCATTTT. This sequence encodes CASSRTTGLRGDQPQHF.

This clone was seen only a few times. The V and J genes are TRBV2 and TRBJ1-2; the D is unclear. CDR3 length: 11 amino acids. V gave up 8 bases and J gave up 2 bases, with 6 bases separating them. The germline V gene encodes CDR1 SNHLY and CDR2 FYNNEI. The CDR3 loop reads CASSRNYGYTF. The DNA of the CDR3 is TGTGCCAGCTCGCGGAACTATGGCTACACCTTC.

V usage is TRBV21-1 and J usage is TRBJ1-5; the table's D gene call, TRBD1, was not cross checked with the DNA. TRBV21-1 is deemed a pseudogene. The CDR3 consists of 16 residues. In DNA, the CDR3 is TGTGCCAGCAGCGAGGGGCAGGGGGCTTGCAATCAGCCCCAGCATTTT. This encodes CASSEGQGACNQPQHF.

The chain couples TRBV5-1 to TRBJ2-7, with D possibly matching TRBD1 (6 bases). The CDR3 contains 14 residues. Looked up from germline, CDR1 is SGHRS and CDR2 is YFSETQ. Deletions cut 4 bases from V and 6 bases from J, with 17 bases between. CDR3 residues: CASSRGQGSAEQYF. CDR3 nucleotides: TGCGCCAGCAGCCGGGGACAAGGATCAGCCGAGCAGTACTTC.

This CDR3 is CASSVNSGGAGETQYF. In DNA form, the CDR3 reads TGTGCCAGCAGCGTTAATAGCGGGGGGGCCGGAGAGACCCAGTACTTC. The rearrangement joins TRBV9 to TRBJ2-5; TRBD2 agrees at 11 bases. The CDR3 contains 16 residues. Per germline, CDR1 SGDLS and CDR2 YYNGEE. Losses at the gene ends were 2 bases for V and 4 bases for J; bases not matched to a gene: 7.

The rearrangement uses TRBV9 and TRBJ2-5; 9 nucleotides agree with TRBD2. Germline CDR1 SGDLS, CDR2 YYNGEE. V trimming: 2 bases; J trimming: 3 bases; junction bases outside the gene matches: 2. The CDR3 contains 14 residues. CDR3 region: CASSVVAGEETQYF. As DNA, the CDR3 is TGTGCCAGCAGCGTCGTAGCGGGGGAAGAGACCCAGTACTTC.

This clone was recorded only once. V usage is TRBV2 and J usage is TRBJ2-1, with D possibly matching TRBD1 (6 bases). V lost 4 bases to trimming and J lost 5 bases, with 12 bases between them. This CDR3 contains 14 residues. Per the germline V gene, CDR1 is SNHLY and CDR2 is FYNNEI. The CDR3 DNA sequence: TGTGCCAGCAGTGTGAGGGACATACACAATGAGCAGTTCTTC. Translating gives CASSVRDIHNEQFF.

The V gene is TRBV5-1, the J gene TRBJ1-2; D is unclear. Between the trimmed V and J ends, which lost 0 bases and 7 bases, there was a span of 16 bases. The germline CDR1 and CDR2 sequences are SGHRS and YFSETQ. This CDR3 is 15 amino acids long. CDR3 sequence: CASSLEKPMGAGYTF. DNA for the CDR3: TGCGCCAGCAGCTTGGAAAAACCCATGGGAGCTGGCTACACCTTC.

The chain joins TRBV6-1 to TRBJ1-2; 7 bases agree with TRBD1. The CDR3 runs to 17 residues. Germline values: CDR1 MNHNS, CDR2 SASEGT. The trim removed 1 base at V and 4 bases at J, leaving 12 bases unmatched. CDR3 protein: CASSEEPDRNFRYGYTF. The CDR3 bases are TGTGCCAGCAGTGAAGAACCGGACAGGAACTTTCGCTATGGCTACACCTTC.

The rearrangement links TRBV12-5 to TRBJ2-7, with 8 bases aligning to TRBD1. The CDR3 runs 16 residues. J lost 2 bases, V lost 2 bases, and 8 bases had no gene match. Germline CDR1 LGHNT, CDR2 FRNRAP. CDR3 sequence: CASGLKPQGAPYEQYF. The CDR3, as DNA: TGTGCTAGTGGTTTGAAGCCCCAGGGGGCTCCCTACGAGCAGTACTTC.

The chain combines TRBV9 with TRBJ2-5, with a tentative D call TRBD1 (6 bases). CDR1 and CDR2 from the germline V gene are SGDLS and YYNGEE. With 9 bases removed from V and 1 base from J, the gap between germline ends came to 10 bases. This CDR3 spans 12 amino acids. In DNA, the CDR3 is TGTGCCACCGGACAGTGCCAAGAGACCCAGTACTTC. As protein: CATGQCQETQYF.